The rows below give T cell receptor beta chains drawn from one sample of a study of shared clonotypes between healthy human individuals. The assay was immunoSEQ multiplex PCR, and TCRdb's table has in-frame clones only and misses some. The repertoire holds 700,000 or so clones, less than 80% seen once, with less than 2% in the top ten. Sequencing was carried out using memory CD4+ T cells sorted from blood. Source of these receptors: a woman aged 30 to 39 in good health. Each CDR3 is given with its conserved first and last residue. The D gene is left open where the match is weak. Clone sizes are given selectively: once, few, many, or a class where the clone is expanded.

cdr3_nt,cdr3_aa,d_call,v_call,clone_size,j_call
TGTGCCAGCTCACCACTCCACCCGGGGACGCTTTTCAGGTCCTACAATGAGCAGTTCTTC,CASSPLHPGTLFRSYNEQFF,-,TRBV18,-,TRBJ2-1
TGTGCCAGCAGTCCCCAAACTTACAATGAGCAGTTCTTC,CASSPQTYNEQFF,-,TRBV2,few,TRBJ2-1
TGTGCCAGCAGTTACACAGGACCCAATCAGCCCCAGCATTTT,CASSYTGPNQPQHF,-,TRBV6-5,-,TRBJ1-5
TGTGCCAGCAGCGCAGGGGTAACAGATACGCAGTATTTT,CASSAGVTDTQYF,-,TRBV13,-,TRBJ2-3
TGTGCCAGCTCACCACTTAAGGACAGCGGTCTAGTCTTT,CASSPLKDSGLVF,-,TRBV18,-,TRBJ1-3
TGCGCCAGCAGCCCCGGGACAGGGGCTCAGCCCCAGCATTTT,CASSPGTGAQPQHF,TRBD1,TRBV5-1,-,TRBJ1-5
TGCAGCGTAAGGGACGTCGAAGCTTTCTTT,CSVRDVEAFF,-,TRBV29-1,-,TRBJ1-1
TGTGCCAGTAGTATATCGGGACAGTACATGAACACTGAAGCTTTCTTT,CASSISGQYMNTEAFF,TRBD1,TRBV19,few,TRBJ1-1
TGTGCCAGCAGCTTTTCCGAGTCTTATCCGTTCTTC,CASSFSESYPFF,-,TRBV11-2,-,TRBJ2-1
TGTGCCAGCAGCCTAAAGAGACTGGGACAAGAGACCCAGTACTTC,CASSLKRLGQETQYF,-,TRBV5-6,-,TRBJ2-5
TGTGCCAGCAGCTTAGGGCCGGGACAGGGGATCCGAGGCTCCTACAATGAGCAGTTCTTC,CASSLGPGQGIRGSYNEQFF,TRBD1,TRBV7-3,-,TRBJ2-1
TGCGCCAGCAGTGAGTGGGCTAGCGGGAGTTTTAACGAGCAGTTCTTC,CASSEWASGSFNEQFF,TRBD2,TRBV10-2,-,TRBJ2-1
TGTGCCAGTAGCGGGACAGCCATTAAGTGGAGCAATCAGCCCCAGCATTTT,CASSGTAIKWSNQPQHF,TRBD1,TRBV19,-,TRBJ1-5
TGTGCCAGCAGTTACTCCAGGGGGGTAGACTATGGCTACACCTTC,CASSYSRGVDYGYTF,TRBD1,TRBV6-5,-,TRBJ1-2
TGCGCCAGCAGCTTGGGGCTAGCGGGAGGTCGAACCGGGGAGCTGTTTTTT,CASSLGLAGGRTGELFF,TRBD2,TRBV5-1,-,TRBJ2-2
TGCGCCAGCAGCTTGGTCTCTGGATCCCAGCGTACTGAAGCTTTCTTT,CASSLVSGSQRTEAFF,-,TRBV5-1,-,TRBJ1-1
TGTGCCAGCAGTTTAGGTGCAGGACCGGTAAACACTGAAGCTTTCTTT,CASSLGAGPVNTEAFF,-,TRBV28,-,TRBJ1-1
TGTGCCATCAGTGAGAGCAGTACAGGAAACACCATATATTTT,CAISESSTGNTIYF,-,TRBV10-3,-,TRBJ1-3
TGTGCCAGCAGGGCGTTTGATGAGCAGTTCTTC,CASRAFDEQFF,-,TRBV28,once,TRBJ2-1
TGCGCCAGCAGGACCACGGAGGGGTCGTACACTGAAGCTTTCTTT,CASRTTEGSYTEAFF,-,TRBV5-1,-,TRBJ1-1
TGTGCCATCAGTAGACAGGGGGTGTCGGACACCGGGGAGCTGTTTTTT,CAISRQGVSDTGELFF,TRBD1,TRBV10-3,-,TRBJ2-2
TGTGCCAGCAGCTTGGGGGGAGGGATCACAGATACGCAGTATTTT,CASSLGGGITDTQYF,TRBD2,TRBV25-1,-,TRBJ2-3
TGTGCCAGCAGCCTAGAAGGGCTCGCTCTCGGAAACACCATATATTTT,CASSLEGLALGNTIYF,-,TRBV13,-,TRBJ1-3
TGTGCCAGCAGCCCCCGGGCGGGACAAGAGACCCAGTACTTC,CASSPRAGQETQYF,-,TRBV7-2,-,TRBJ2-5
TGTGCCAGCTCACTGAAACAGGGGAACACCGGGGAGCTGTTTTTT,CASSLKQGNTGELFF,-,TRBV18,-,TRBJ2-2
TGTGCCAGCAGAGGGACAGGGGGCCTGGGAGGTGAAGCTTTCTTT,CASRGTGGLGGEAFF,TRBD1,TRBV6-1,-,TRBJ1-1
TGTGCCACCAGCAGAGCGGAAGGGTACGGTGGCTACACCTTC,CATSRAEGYGGYTF,-,TRBV15,many,TRBJ1-2
TGTGCCATCAGTGAGCCCCCGGGGCAACTGTACGAGCAGTACTTC,CAISEPPGQLYEQYF,-,TRBV10-3,-,TRBJ2-7
TGTGCCAGCAGTTTTACGCAGGGCACCTACGAGCAGTACTTC,CASSFTQGTYEQYF,-,TRBV27,-,TRBJ2-7
TGTGCCAGCAGCAAGGACAGGGAAGTTGCCGAGCAGTACTTC,CASSKDREVAEQYF,TRBD1,TRBV7-2,many,TRBJ2-7
TGTGCCAGCAGCCTTAATTCCCCTAGGGCCGGGGCCAACGTCCTGACTTTC,CASSLNSPRAGANVLTF,-,TRBV2,-,TRBJ2-6
TGTGCCAGCAGTGAAGGATTGAACACTGAAGCTTTCTTT,CASSEGLNTEAFF,-,TRBV2,once,TRBJ1-1
TGTGCCAGCAAGGTTCTGGCGGGACACACCGGGGAGCTGTTTTTT,CASKVLAGHTGELFF,-,TRBV2,few,TRBJ2-2
TGTGCCAGTACAGGGATGAACACTGAAGCTTTCTTT,CASTGMNTEAFF,-,TRBV19,-,TRBJ1-1
TGTGCCAGTAGTAGACAGGTTTACGATCAGCCCCAGCATTTT,CASSRQVYDQPQHF,-,TRBV19,-,TRBJ1-5
TGTGCCATCAGTCCTAGTCGGGGGGTGACTAGCGGGAGTTTCGGTAGCGAGCAGTACTTC,CAISPSRGVTSGSFGSEQYF,TRBD2,TRBV10-3,-,TRBJ2-7
TGTGCCAGCATCCAAAAAGGCCAATATAAGGTGAAAGGAAACACCATATATTTT,CASIQKGQYKVKGNTIYF,-,TRBV7-6,-,TRBJ1-3
TGCGCCAGCAGTGAGCAACGGGCAAGTGGCTACACCTTC,CASSEQRASGYTF,-,TRBV10-2,-,TRBJ1-2
TGCGCTTCGATAGTGGGATTCGAGAACACCGGGGAGCTGTTTTTT,CASIVGFENTGELFF,-,TRBV10-2,-,TRBJ2-2
TGTGCCAGCTCACCACCGCTACAGGGAAGGGACATTCAGTACTTC,CASSPPLQGRDIQYF,-,TRBV18,-,TRBJ2-4
TGCGCCAGCAGCCCCGCCCCTAGCACAGATACGCAGTATTTT,CASSPAPSTDTQYF,-,TRBV5-1,-,TRBJ2-3
TGTGCCAGCAGCCAAGGGTTAATAGGAGGGGTCGATGAGCAGTTCTTC,CASSQGLIGGVDEQFF,-,TRBV4-2,-,TRBJ2-1
TGTGCCAGCAGTGAATCCCGGGGCTTTGACTATGGCTACACCTTC,CASSESRGFDYGYTF,-,TRBV25-1,once,TRBJ1-2